The 9 T cell receptor beta chains listed next were all sequenced from one sample in a study of blood T cell repertoires in COVID-19. TCRdb's table, derived via immunoSEQ multiplex PCR, lists solely in-frame clones and lacks some. The sample lists under 35,000 clones; around nine tenths were seen once. Sequenced material: peripheral blood. The receptor set was obtained from a man in his sixties with active COVID-19.

Comment on this clone: Other DNA sequences from this sample encode an identical CDR3 as well. The CDR3 spells CASSPRLAGKGSYNEQFF. In nucleotides, the CDR3 is TGTGCCAGCAGCCCAAGACTAGCGGGAAAGGGCTCCTACAATGAGCAGTTCTTC. This chain links TRBV7-2 with TRBJ2-1; 11 bases map to TRBD2. Germline CDR1 and CDR2: SGHTA and FQGNSA. Trimming removed 5 bases from V and 0 bases from J; junction bases left unmatched: 9. The CDR3 length is 18 residues.

The chain uses TRBV3-1 (or the pseudogene TRBV3-2) and TRBJ2-7; TRBD2 aligns across 7 bases. The CDR3 totals 15 residues. V dropped 0 bases and J dropped 7; count of bases not matched to a gene: 9. The germline gives CDR1 LGHDT, CDR2 YNNKEL (reference sequence). CDR3 sequence (DNA): TGTGCCAGCAGCCAAGACGGGGGGTTTTCGAGGGAGCAGTACTTC. Translating gives CASSQDGGFSREQYF.

The chain joins TRBV5-8 to TRBJ2-1; TRBD2 is a possible D gene (7 bases). Germline loops: CDR1 SGHTS, CDR2 YDEGEE. The CDR3 consists of 16 residues. Trimming removed 2 bases from V and 0 bases from J, with 12 bases in between. The CDR3 spells CASSFEGGGSYNEQFF. The DNA for the CDR3 is TGTGCCAGCAGCTTCGAGGGAGGGGGCTCCTACAATGAGCAGTTCTTC.

The V call is TRBV10-3, the J call TRBJ2-7; 10 bases agree with TRBD1. Trimming took 5 bases from V and 2 from J; bases not matched to a gene: 6. The CDR3 has 15 residues. CDR1 is ENHRY, CDR2 SYGVKD, per germline. The chain's CDR3 is CAISYGDRGPYEQYF. The DNA for the CDR3 is TGTGCCATCAGTTATGGGGACAGGGGACCCTACGAGCAGTACTTC.

The chain combines TRBV21-1 with TRBJ2-5; no DNA check was done on the table's D call, TRBD2. TRBV21-1 is a documented pseudogene. This CDR3 is 14 amino acids long. The CDR3 sequence: CASSKGSGQETQYF. The CDR3 nucleotides are TGTGCCAGCAGCAAAGGTAGCGGCCAAGAGACCCAGTACTTC.

The V and J genes are TRBV5-1 and TRBJ2-7, with TRBD1 as a possible D gene (5 bases). The V and J ends lost 0 bases and 2 bases respectively, with 9 bases between them. This CDR3 has 14 amino acids. Germline-derived CDR1 and CDR2 are SGHRS and YFSETQ. The CDR3 sequence: CASSLGQLPYEQYF. CDR3 nucleotides: TGCGCCAGCAGCTTGGGACAGCTCCCCTACGAGCAGTACTTC.

The chain joins TRBV7-3 to TRBJ2-1, with 14 bases matching TRBD2. Trimming at V came to 0 bases and at J to 1 base, leaving 8 bases not matched to a gene. Germline V gene data show CDR1 as SGHTA and CDR2 as FQGTGA. The CDR3 is made up of 20 amino acids. In DNA, the CDR3 is TGTGCCAGCAGCTTAACGCCGGGACTAGCGGGAGAAGGGTCCTACAATGAGCAGTTCTTC. It is translated as CASSLTPGLAGEGSYNEQFF.

V gene TRBV7-8 combines with J gene TRBJ2-1; 7 bases agree with TRBD2. Germline V gene lookup returns CDR1 SGHVS and CDR2 FQNEAQ. Losses at the gene ends were 2 bases for V and 6 bases for J; bases not matched to a gene: 7. This CDR3 contains 15 residues. The CDR3 loop reads CASSLRSSGGNEQFF. The DNA for the CDR3 is TGTGCCAGCAGCTTAAGGTCTAGCGGAGGCAATGAGCAGTTCTTC.

This chain uses TRBV6-5 with TRBJ2-3; TRBD2 aligns across 8 bases. With 6 bases clipped from V and 4 bases from J, the junction kept 6 bases outside the gene matches. CDR1 is MNHEY and CDR2 is SVGAGI in the germline V gene. The CDR3 consists of 14 residues. The CDR3 sequence: CASSPGGGADTQYF. Here the CDR3 DNA reads TGTGCCAGCAGCCCGGGGGGGGGTGCAGATACGCAGTATTTT.